This T cell receptor beta chain emerged from a study of T cells in Graves' hyperthyroidism and ophthalmopathy. Researchers took RNA transcripts and amplified the TCR beta CDR3 regions from them. First-round RT-PCR targeting the TCR CDR3 was performed with the HTBI primer set. TCRdb re-derived calls from the multiplex PCR reads in MiXCR, one entry per CDR3 protein. The sample lists approximately 600,000 distinct CDR3 sequences; roughly 16% were seen once. This clonotype was seen at least ten times. Patients aged 18 to 65 had newly diagnosed hyperthyroidism that had lasted under 2 months. This CDR3 is 13 amino acids long. Per the germline V gene, CDR1 is SGHVS and CDR2 is FQNEAQ. V was shortened by 1 base and J by 5 bases, with 6 bases between the two germline ends.

The source is a woman in her thirties with Graves' hyperthyroidism. The V and J genes are TRBV7-8 and TRBJ1-5; tentative D call: TRBD1 (5 bases). The specimen sequenced was blood. The CDR3 nucleotides read TGTGCCAGCAGCTTAGAGGGGTATCAGCCCCAGCATTTT. Residues: CASSLEGYQPQHF.